The 5 T cell receptor beta chains presented below share a single source sample, sequenced in a study of blood T cell repertoires in COVID-19 (dated by TCRdb to the early 2020s). To prepare the library, the immunoSEQ multiplex PCR assay was applied. This is the immuneACCESS table as TCRdb keeps it, with only in-frame sequences that have V and J called. A part of the clones is gone; compared with another copy, unresolved V genes explain less than half, and the rest is unexplained. Here the sample has about 260,000 clones; approximately 88% occur a single time. 10% to 13% of the sample is held by the ten biggest clonotypes. The specimen was peripheral blood. Receptors were obtained from a woman between 70 and 85 years old with COVID-19, enrolled during active disease.

The sample holds one count of this clone. The J gene is TRBJ2-7, the V gene TRBV3-1 (or the pseudogene TRBV3-2); D ambiguous. This CDR3 is built from 14 residues. V was shortened by 1 base and J by 3 bases, with 10 bases between the two germline ends. Germline assignment: CDR1 LGHDT and CDR2 YNNKEL (reference sequence). The CDR3 region is CASSQGVVYYEQYF. The CDR3 DNA is TGTGCCAGCAGCCAAGGAGTGGTCTACTACGAGCAGTACTTC.

This chain connects TRBV7-9 to TRBJ2-1; TRBD2 aligns across 9 bases. The CDR3 spans 20 residues. V trimming: 5 bases; J trimming: 1 base; junction bases outside the gene matches: 18. Germline-derived CDR1 and CDR2 are SEHNR and FQNEAQ (reference sequence). The CDR3 DNA sequence: TGTGCCAGCAGCACGCGCCTAGCGGGATCAGCCCTCGGTTCCTACAATGAGCAGTTCTTC. As protein: CASSTRLAGSALGSYNEQFF.

The V and J genes are TRBV28 and TRBJ1-2, with D possibly TRBD1 on 6 matching bases. Trimming left V 9 bases short and J 5 bases short, with 10 bases between. The CDR3 covers 11 residues. Germline CDR1 is MDHEN and CDR2 is SYDVKM. In DNA form, the CDR3 reads TGTGCCAGTACAACAGGGTATGGCTACACCTTC. Protein: CASTTGYGYTF.

V and J are TRBV18 and TRBJ1-3; 7 nucleotides line up with TRBD1. This CDR3 spans 15 amino acids. Germline values: CDR1 KGHSH, CDR2 LQKENI. Trimming cost V 3 bases and J 4 bases; bases outside gene matches: 6. The CDR3 region has the DNA TGTGCCAGCTCACCCGACAGGGTGAAGGGAAACACCATATATTTT. Encoded protein: CASSPDRVKGNTIYF.

The J gene is TRBJ1-6, the V gene TRBV9, with 7 positions matching TRBD1. CDR3 length: 14 amino acids. The germline gives CDR1 SGDLS, CDR2 YYNGEE. V shed 0 bases and J 8 bases; nucleotides not matched to a gene: 2. CDR3 in amino acids: CASSVADRDSPLHF. Here the CDR3 DNA reads TGTGCCAGCAGCGTAGCCGACAGGGATTCACCCCTCCACTTT. The full variable domain, completed using reference TRBV9 and TRBJ1-6, is DSGVTQTPKHLITATGQRVTLRCSPRSGDLSVYWYQQSLDQGLQFLIQYYNGEERAKGNILERFSAQQFPDLHSELNLSSLELGDSALYFCASSVADRDSPLHFGNGTRLTVT.